Sample share makes the clone carrying this TCR beta chain medium-sized. Antigen unknown. This sample was included in a study of glioma-infiltrating T cells. Broader study findings: Very few CDR3 sequences were shared between tissue and blood.

Trimming pared 1 base from V and 7 bases from J, leaving 14 bases between. The germline CDR1 and CDR2 sequences are SEHNR and FQNEAQ (reference sequence). The CDR3 loop spans 16 amino acids. Using RNA template, CDR3s of TCR alpha and beta were amplified with iRepertoire arm-PCR. TCRdb recomputed calls from the multiplex PCR reads with MiXCR, one row per CDR3 protein. This table holds about 3,000 distinct CDR3 sequences, approximately 33% found once. This sequence was found in a human donor with low-grade glioma or glioblastoma, undergoing nonglioma brain surgery, or in good health (not recorded which). This chain connects TRBV7-9 to TRBJ1-6; D might be TRBD1 (6 bases). Sequencing was done on a sample of glioma tissue, nonneoplastic brain tissue, or PBMCs (not recorded which). In DNA, the CDR3 is TGTGCCAGCAGCTTAGATCTCGTCAGGGGCAATTCACCCCTCCACTTT. Translation: CASSLDLVRGNSPLHF.